Sequencing of this TCR beta chain was carried out in a study of blood T cells in healthy people across ages. This CDR3 contains 15 residues. From germline, CDR1 is SGHVS and CDR2 FNYEAQ. Trimming left V 5 bases short and J 5 bases short, with 15 bases between. Primed by a sample-barcoded 5' primer and a J-beta primer mix, a second PCR proceeded for about 6 to 12 cycles. TCRdb recomputed calls from the 5' RACE reads with MiXCR, one row per CDR3 protein. Of about 930,000 distinct CDR3 sequences in the sample, 29% were seen once. The same specimen was also included in a second study, on T cells of mothers and their children.

The origin of this receptor is a woman aged 40 to 50 in good health. This sequence joins TRBV7-6 and TRBJ1-4; D call uncertain. Material: blood. CDR3 amino acids: CASSPEPGRNEKLFF. Written as DNA, the CDR3 is TGTGCCAGCAGCCCCGAACCCGGCAGGAATGAAAAACTGTTTTTT.